In its sample, the clone carrying this T cell receptor (beta chain) was seen many times. These data originate in a study of T cells in Graves' hyperthyroidism and ophthalmopathy. Using RNA transcripts as the source, TCR beta CDR3 regions were amplified. An initial round of RT-PCR targeting the TCR CDR3 relied on the HTBI primer set. TCRdb recomputed calls from the multiplex PCR reads with MiXCR, one row per CDR3 protein. This repertoire shows about 640,000 distinct CDR3 sequences, 45% found once; its top ten account for roughly 6.5%. Those patients with uncontrolled infection, other autoimmune disease, pregnancy or lactation were excluded. CDR1 is SGDLS, CDR2 YYNGEE, per germline. V was pared by 4 bases and J by 2 bases, with 5 bases of the junction left unmatched. The CDR3 spans 14 residues.

This chain uses TRBV9 with TRBJ2-5; 7 bases agree with TRBD1. The clonotype comes from an adult man with Graves' disease, either hyperthyroidism or ophthalmopathy (not recorded which). The sample comprised peripheral blood or thyroid tissue (not recorded which). The DNA of the CDR3 is TGTGCCAGCAGCACTCGGGACAGTCAAGAGACCCAGTACTTC. Its protein is CASSTRDSQETQYF. The full variable domain, its missing parts supplied by reference TRBV9 and TRBJ2-5, is DSGVTQTPKHLITATGQRVTLRCSPRSGDLSVYWYQQSLDQGLQFLIQYYNGEERAKGNILERFSAQQFPDLHSELNLSSLELGDSALYFCASSTRDSQETQYFGPGTRLLVL.